The 21 T cell receptor beta chains listed next were all sequenced from one sample in a study of blood T cell repertoires in COVID-19. Produced via immunoSEQ multiplex PCR; TCRdb's table is partial and in-frame only. The sample lists roughly 66,000 clones, roughly 84% occurring once. The specimen was peripheral blood. The receptors were gathered from a woman aged 55-69 years with acute or convalescent COVID-19.

V is TRBV11-2 and J is TRBJ2-1, with 11 bases lining up with TRBD2. This CDR3 region has 15 residues. Trimming cost V 5 bases and J 5 bases; bases outside gene matches: 5. Germline CDR1 SGHAT, CDR2 FQNNGV. Here the CDR3 reads CASSQTSGEDNEQFF. CDR3 nucleotide sequence: TGTGCCAGCAGCCAGACTAGCGGGGAAGACAATGAGCAGTTCTTC.

The J gene is TRBJ2-3, the V gene TRBV3-1 (or the pseudogene TRBV3-2); TRBD2 matches 10 bases. After removal of 3 bases from V and 1 base from J, the junction contained 4 bases not matched to a gene. The CDR3 runs 16 residues. Germline CDR1 and CDR2: LGHDT and YNNKEL (reference sequence). The CDR3 sequence is CASSQLGLAGTDTQYF. The DNA of the CDR3 is TGTGCCAGCAGCCAGCTTGGACTAGCGGGCACAGATACGCAGTATTTT.

The chain joins TRBV21-1 to TRBJ1-2; the table's TRBD1 call for D was not verified on the DNA. TRBV21-1 is marked as a pseudogene. This CDR3 is built from 16 residues. The CDR3 region has the DNA TGTGCCAGCAGCAAAGAACGCACAGGGGATAACTATGGCTACACCTTC. As protein: CASSKERTGDNYGYTF.

V and J are TRBV6-5 and TRBJ1-3; D might be TRBD1 (6 bases). Looked up from germline, CDR1 is MNHEY and CDR2 is SVGAGI. Trimming shortened V by 6 bases and J by 2 bases, and 14 bases separated the two germline ends. The CDR3 spans 15 residues. The CDR3 DNA reads as TGTGCCAGCAGCCGAACGGGGGGCACTGGAAACACCATATATTTT. Translating it yields CASSRTGGTGNTIYF.

V usage is TRBV6-5 and J usage is TRBJ2-7; 9 positions agree with TRBD1. CDR3 length equals 16 residues. Germline loops: CDR1 MNHEY, CDR2 SVGAGI. V trimming: 4 bases; J trimming: 6 bases; junction bases outside the gene matches: 13. The CDR3 nucleotides read TGTGCCAGCAGTTTCCGGACAGGGGTCTTTCTCATCGAGCAGTACTTC. It translates to CASSFRTGVFLIEQYF.

The chain recombines TRBV5-6 with TRBJ1-3; D is uncertain. Trimming removed 0 bases from V and 3 bases from J, with 10 bases in between. The CDR3 totals 15 residues. Looked up from germline, CDR1 is SGHDT and CDR2 is YYEEEE. CDR3 coding DNA: TGTGCCAGCAGCTTGGCGGTTACAGTTGGAAACACCATATATTTT. This codes for CASSLAVTVGNTIYF.

This clone was recorded once. This chain joins TRBV18 and TRBJ1-5; D is ambiguous. The V end was cut by 5 bases, the J end by 1 base, with 12 bases between. CDR3 length: 15 amino acids. The germline V gene has CDR1 KGHSH and CDR2 LQKENI. CDR3 nucleotides: TGTGCCAGCTCAAACTCCCCACCGAGCAATCAGCCCCAGCATTTT. Translated: CASSNSPPSNQPQHF.

The V call is TRBV6-5, the J call TRBJ1-1; D remains unclear. The CDR3 has 15 amino acids. V lost 5 bases and J lost 3, with 16 bases in between. CDR1 is MNHEY and CDR2 is SVGAGI in the germline V gene. CDR3 amino acids: CASSRRDRSHTEAFF. For the CDR3, the DNA is TGTGCCAGCAGTCGACGGGATAGGTCCCACACTGAAGCTTTCTTT.

This sequence joins TRBV6-6 and TRBJ2-1; 9 bases match TRBD2. Trimming took 4 bases from V and 4 from J; bases not matched to a gene: 8. Germline lookup yields CDR1 MNHNY and CDR2 SVGAGI (reference sequence). The CDR3 extends over 16 amino acids. CDR3 bases: TGTGCCAGCAGTTCTCCTAGGACTAGCGCTTACAATGAGCAGTTCTTC. It codes for CASSSPRTSAYNEQFF.

The chain uses TRBV30 and TRBJ2-3, with D perhaps matching TRBD2 (6 bases). The CDR3 is made up of 14 amino acids. Germline-derived CDR1 and CDR2 are GTSNPN and SVGIG (reference sequence). V was cut by 1 base and J by 2 bases, with 10 bases left in between. The DNA of the CDR3 is TGTGCCTGGAGTGGTAGCGGATACACAGATACGCAGTATTTT. Translation: CAWSGSGYTDTQYF.

V gene TRBV3-1 (or the pseudogene TRBV3-2) combines with J gene TRBJ1-2, with D tentatively TRBD1 (5 bases). CDR3 length: 14 amino acids. Germline loops: CDR1 LGHDT, CDR2 YNNKEL (reference sequence). V was shortened by 4 bases and J by 6 bases, with 15 bases between the two germline ends. The CDR3 is CASSRLGGGDGYTF. In DNA, the CDR3 is TGTGCCAGCAGCCGGCTCGGGGGTGGAGATGGCTACACCTTC.

Only one count was recorded for this clone. The V call is TRBV6-5, the J call TRBJ2-2; D is uncertain. With 5 bases removed from V and 3 bases from J, the gap between germline ends came to 4 bases. CDR3 length equals 12 residues. Germline V gene sequence: CDR1 MNHEY, CDR2 SVGAGI. This CDR3 is CASSSYTGELFF. The DNA for the CDR3 is TGTGCCAGCAGTAGCTACACCGGGGAGCTGTTTTTT.

This clone was seen once. V and J are TRBV27 and TRBJ2-3, with 8 bases aligning to TRBD2. Germline V CDR1 and CDR2: MNHEY, SMNVEV (reference sequence). After removal of 4 bases from V and 2 bases from J, the junction contained 8 bases not matched to a gene. The CDR3 sequence is 16 residues long. The CDR3 protein is CASSWVGSGATDTQYF. In DNA form, the CDR3 reads TGTGCCAGCAGTTGGGTGGGTAGCGGGGCCACAGATACGCAGTATTTT.

The gene calls are TRBV5-1 and TRBJ1-1, with 9 bases matching TRBD1. CDR1 SGHRS and CDR2 YFSETQ come from the germline V gene. V shed 6 bases, J shed 1 base, and the junction held 10 bases outside the gene matches. This CDR3 contains 16 residues. The CDR3, as DNA: TGCGCCAGCACCAAATTCCCGGGACAGGGGAACACTGAAGCTTTCTTT. Translated: CASTKFPGQGNTEAFF.

This clone was seen only once. CDR3 DNA: TGTGCCAGCAGTTACAGGGGACAGGGATCACCCCTCCACTTT. This gives the protein CASSYRGQGSPLHF. The chain uses TRBV6-5 and TRBJ1-6; 9 nucleotides line up with TRBD1. The CDR3 contains 14 residues. Germline values: CDR1 MNHEY, CDR2 SVGAGI. Trimming took 2 bases from V and 10 from J; bases not matched to a gene: 3.

This clone was observed a single time. The CDR3 region is CASSLVAGDYGYTF. In DNA form, the CDR3 reads TGTGCCAGCAGCTTAGTGGCGGGGGACTATGGCTACACCTTC. The chain is built from TRBV11-2 and TRBJ1-2, with a weak D call TRBD1 (5 bases). The germline gives CDR1 SGHAT, CDR2 FQNNGV. The CDR3 totals 14 residues. V gave up 1 base and J gave up 3 bases, with 9 bases separating them. Full variable domain (outside the CDR3, taken from reference TRBV11-2 and TRBJ1-2): EAGVAQSPRYKIIEKRQSVAFWCNPISGHATLYWYQQILGQGPKLLIQFQNNGVVDDSQLPKDRFSAERLKGVDSTLKIQPAKLEDSAVYLCASSLVAGDYGYTFGSGTRLTVV.

In its sample, this clone was seen once. This rearrangement joins TRBV19 to TRBJ2-3; 9 bases fit TRBD1. Trimming took 4 bases from V and 4 from J; bases not matched to a gene: 6. CDR1 is LNHDA, CDR2 SQIVND, per germline (reference sequence). The CDR3 has 15 amino acids. CDR3 sequence: CASSTPGQGSDTQYF. The CDR3 DNA sequence: TGTGCCAGTAGTACGCCGGGACAGGGATCAGATACGCAGTATTTT.

The chain carries TRBV11-1 and TRBJ2-2; perhaps TRBD1 as D (5 bases). V was pared by 5 bases and J by 1 base, with 11 bases between. Per germline, CDR1 SGHAT and CDR2 FQDESV (reference sequence). CDR3 length: 15 amino acids. CDR3 region: CASSPKDRNTGELFF. Here the CDR3 DNA reads TGTGCCAGCAGCCCCAAAGACAGGAACACCGGGGAGCTGTTTTTT.

The chain recombines TRBV5-4 with TRBJ2-7; the match to TRBD1 covers 8 bases. The CDR3 sequence is 15 residues long. V shed 0 bases and J 0 bases; nucleotides not matched to a gene: 2. The germline V gene encodes CDR1 SGHNT and CDR2 YYREEE (reference sequence). The CDR3 bases are TGTGCCAGCAGCTTGGGGGGACAGGCCTCCTACGAGCAGTACTTC. Protein product: CASSLGGQASYEQYF.

The rearrangement joins TRBV6-6 to TRBJ1-2; tentative D call: TRBD1 (5 bases). The CDR3 totals 13 residues. The germline V gene encodes CDR1 MNHNY and CDR2 SVGAGI (reference sequence). The V gene lost 5 bases and the J gene lost 2 bases, with 9 bases spanning the gap. CDR3 region: CASSTAGNYGYTF. The CDR3 nucleotides read TGTGCCAGCAGTACAGCAGGGAACTATGGCTACACCTTC.

This chain uses TRBV6-5 with TRBJ1-4; 8 nucleotides agree with TRBD1. J lost 8 bases, V lost 2 bases, and 4 bases had no gene match. The germline gives CDR1 MNHEY, CDR2 SVGAGI. The CDR3 is 14 residues long. This CDR3 is CASSYHRGTEKLFF. CDR3 sequence (DNA): TGTGCCAGCAGTTACCACAGGGGGACCGAAAAACTGTTTTTT.